This T cell receptor (beta chain) was profiled in a study of T cells in Graves' hyperthyroidism and ophthalmopathy. This clonotype was picked up a small number of times. Each 10 ml fresh peripheral blood draw supplied the PBMCs. Amplification yielded TCR beta CDR3 regions, with RNA transcripts as the source. TCR CDR3 regions were first amplified by RT-PCR with HTBI primers. One entry per CDR3 protein, called by TCRdb with MiXCR from the multiplex PCR reads. The repertoire holds approximately 400,000 distinct CDR3 sequences, with roughly 14% as singletons. The sequence was collected from a woman aged 18-29 years with Graves' hyperthyroidism. Sample: blood.

The CDR3 reads CASTSRSFFGYTF. The CDR3 nucleotides read TGTGCCAGCACCTCAAGAAGTTTTTTTGGCTACACCTTC. The V call is TRBV28, the J call TRBJ1-2; D gene ambiguous. The V end lost 7 bases, the J end lost 7 bases, and 16 bases lay between the germline ends. Per the germline V gene, CDR1 is MDHEN and CDR2 is SYDVKM. The CDR3 spans 13 residues.